This entry lists 28 T cell receptor beta chains sequenced from one sample in a study of CD8+ T cells in alopecia areata. RNA extraction was followed by reverse transcription into cDNA, which acted as the sequencing template. Sequenced by immunoSEQ multiplex PCR; TCRdb stores in-frame clones only, minus some. The sample lists about 210,000 clones, 64% occurring once. Regarding treatment: oral pan-JAK inhibitor, 5-10 mg twice daily. The input for sequencing was CD4+ T cells sorted from blood, taken at week 4, from a patient treated with tofacitinib. These receptors all come from a human donor with alopecia areata.

The chain combines TRBV5-4 with TRBJ1-2; D remains ambiguous. The V end lost 4 bases, the J end lost 4 bases, and 17 bases lay between the germline ends. The germline V gene has CDR1 SGHNT and CDR2 YYREEE (reference sequence). This CDR3 has 15 amino acids. CDR3 amino acids: CASSPGSPMSYGYTF. The CDR3 DNA reads TGTGCCAGCAGCCCGGGGAGCCCGATGTCCTATGGCTACACCTTC.

The chain uses TRBV5-1 and TRBJ2-1; 8 nucleotides match TRBD2. The germline V gene encodes CDR1 SGHRS and CDR2 YFSETQ. The junction had 7 bases not matched to a gene; V was cut back by 1 base and J by 7 bases. CDR3 size: 15 residues. The CDR3 sequence is CASSLPAGGSNEQFF. For the CDR3, the DNA is TGCGCCAGCAGCTTGCCGGCGGGGGGAAGTAATGAGCAGTTCTTC. Supplemented by reference TRBV5-1 and TRBJ2-1, the full variable domain reads KAGVTQTPRYLIKTRGQQVTLSCSPISGHRSVSWYQQTPGQGLQFLFEYFSETQRNKGNFPGRFSGRQFSNSRSEMNVSTLELGDSALYLCASSLPAGGSNEQFFGPGTRLTVL.

The sample holds a few counts of this clone. The rearrangement joins TRBV11-3 to TRBJ2-1; D not certain. CDR1 SGHNT and CDR2 YENEEA come from the germline V gene. The V end was cut by 2 bases, the J end by 9 bases, with 11 bases between. The CDR3 is 13 residues long. The CDR3 loop reads CASSLSLTREQFF. CDR3 DNA: TGTGCCAGCAGCTTATCCCTCACACGTGAGCAGTTCTTC.

As for this clone: Other nucleotide sequences in the sample specify the same CDR3. The chain employs TRBV30 and TRBJ1-2; D possibly corresponds to TRBD1 (5 bases). Between the trimmed V and J ends, which lost 3 bases and 4 bases, there was a span of 9 bases. Germline CDR1 is GTSNPN and CDR2 is SVGIG (reference sequence). This CDR3 is 12 amino acids long. CDR3 protein: CAWSPGPYGYTF. CDR3 sequence (DNA): TGTGCCTGGAGCCCAGGGCCCTATGGCTACACCTTC.

This chain uses TRBV30 with TRBJ1-4; D not certain. CDR3 length: 14 residues. The V gene lost 1 base and the J gene lost 7 bases, with 13 bases spanning the gap. Germline V lookup: CDR1 GTSNPN, CDR2 SVGIG (reference sequence). CDR3 nucleotides: TGTGCCTGGAGTGGTCCCGGTGGTGGTGAAAAACTGTTTTTT. Protein product: CAWSGPGGGEKLFF.

V gene TRBV5-1 combines with J gene TRBJ2-1; 9 bases are shared with TRBD2. This CDR3 is 13 amino acids long. Germline lookup yields CDR1 SGHRS and CDR2 YFSETQ. V lost 3 bases to trimming and J lost 7 bases; unmatched junction nucleotides: 2. CDR3 nucleotides: TGCGCCAGCAGCTCTCTAGCGGGGAATGAGCAGTTCTTC. It is translated as CASSSLAGNEQFF.

With respect to this clone: Other DNA sequences from this sample encode an identical CDR3 as well. This chain links TRBV2 with TRBJ2-3; the D is unclear. Germline V gives CDR1 SNHLY, CDR2 FYNNEI. The CDR3 consists of 13 residues. V was trimmed by 4 bases and J by 0 bases, leaving 5 bases between them. The CDR3 nucleotides read TGTGCCAGCAGTGGTGGTAGCACAGATACGCAGTATTTT. Its protein product is CASSGGSTDTQYF.

This clone was counted between two and nine times. CDR3 nucleotides: TGTGCCAGCAGCCCCAGAGGGAATAGCGGGGGTGCCGGGGAGCTGTTTTTT. It codes for CASSPRGNSGGAGELFF. The gene calls are TRBV9 and TRBJ2-2, with 9 bases lining up with TRBD2. The CDR3 contains 17 residues. Trimming removed 4 bases from V and 6 bases from J; junction bases left unmatched: 13. CDR1 and CDR2 from the germline V gene are SGDLS and YYNGEE.

The chain combines TRBV4-1 with TRBJ1-6; TRBD1 agrees at 9 bases. The germline CDR1 and CDR2 sequences are MGHRA and YSYEKL. V gave up 6 bases and J gave up 5 bases; unmatched junction bases: 5. The CDR3 sequence is 15 residues long. The CDR3 here is CASRLGQGHNSPLHF. In DNA, the CDR3 is TGCGCCAGCAGATTGGGACAGGGTCATAATTCACCCCTCCACTTT.

The chain carries TRBV5-1 and TRBJ2-1; TRBD1 agrees at 7 bases. V lost 3 bases and J lost 10; bases outside the gene matches: 4. CDR3 length: 12 residues. Germline values: CDR1 SGHRS, CDR2 YFSETQ. This CDR3 reads CASSSQGQEQFF. CDR3 sequence (DNA): TGCGCCAGCAGCTCACAGGGGCAGGAGCAGTTCTTC.

Only a few counts were recorded for this clone. The V gene is TRBV7-9, the J gene TRBJ2-3, with D perhaps given as TRBD1 or TRBD2 (5 bases each). This CDR3 is built from 15 residues. Per the germline V gene, CDR1 is SEHNR and CDR2 is FQNEAQ (reference sequence). The V end lost 5 bases, the J end lost 3 bases, and 15 bases lay between the germline ends. For the CDR3, the DNA is TGTGCCAGCAGCACGGGACCATCTAGGACAGATACGCAGTATTTT. Translation gives CASSTGPSRTDTQYF.

This sequence joins TRBV6-6 and TRBJ2-1; D possibly matches TRBD1 or TRBD2 (5 bases each). The CDR3 runs 13 residues. The V gene's germline CDR1 is MNHNY and CDR2 SVGAGI (reference sequence). Trimming removed 10 bases at V and 3 bases at J, with 13 bases between. The CDR3 is CANRDGDYNEQFF. DNA of the CDR3: TGTGCCAACCGGGACGGCGACTACAATGAGCAGTTCTTC.

The rearrangement links TRBV2 to TRBJ1-6, with D possibly TRBD1 on 5 matching bases. With 4 bases removed from V and 10 bases from J, the gap between germline ends came to 14 bases. The germline V gene has CDR1 SNHLY and CDR2 FYNNEI. The CDR3 consists of 14 residues. The CDR3 region is CASSARAFNSPLHF. The CDR3 coding sequence is TGTGCCAGCAGTGCCAGGGCTTTCAACTCACCCCTCCACTTT.

This chain links TRBV5-6 with TRBJ1-6; D is unclear. Germline V gives CDR1 SGHDT, CDR2 YYEEEE. This CDR3 region has 16 residues. With 4 bases removed from V and 9 bases from J, the gap between germline ends came to 20 bases. The CDR3 protein is CASSGIGREIGSPLHF. For the CDR3, the DNA is TGTGCCAGCAGCGGGATTGGGCGGGAAATCGGTTCACCCCTCCACTTT.

This clone has a handful of counts. V is TRBV4-1 and J is TRBJ2-5; 8 bases map to TRBD2. V shed 0 bases and J 5 bases; nucleotides not matched to a gene: 17. The CDR3 runs to 19 residues. CDR1 and CDR2 from the germline V gene are MGHRA and YSYEKL. The CDR3 loop is CASSQDPSTSVLTGETQYF. For the CDR3, the DNA is TGCGCCAGCAGCCAAGATCCTTCGACTAGCGTCCTAACAGGGGAGACCCAGTACTTC.

V gene TRBV29-1 combines with J gene TRBJ2-3; D gene uncertain. The CDR3 totals 12 residues. Per germline, CDR1 SQVTM and CDR2 ANQGSEA. Trimming shortened V by 3 bases and J by 7 bases, and 11 bases separated the two germline ends. CDR3 residues: CSVDSGDYTQYF. CDR3 in DNA: TGCAGCGTTGATTCTGGGGATTATACGCAGTATTTT.

The V and J genes are TRBV6-6 and TRBJ2-1, with TRBD2 matching 8 bases. V was pared by 0 bases and J by 3 bases, with 4 bases of the junction left unmatched. This CDR3 contains 16 residues. The V gene's germline CDR1 is MNHNY and CDR2 SVGAGI (reference sequence). The CDR3 DNA reads as TGTGCCAGCAGTTACTCTCCCAGCGGGGGCTACAATGAGCAGTTCTTC. Its translation is CASSYSPSGGYNEQFF.

This clone showed up just a few times. The J gene is TRBJ2-2, the V gene TRBV29-1, with D perhaps TRBD1 (5 bases). The germline V and J ends were trimmed by 0 bases and 3 bases, with 8 bases remaining between them. The CDR3 runs to 14 residues. Germline loops: CDR1 SQVTM, CDR2 ANQGSEA. The CDR3: CSVEERQHTGELFF. CDR3 bases: TGCAGCGTTGAAGAGCGACAGCACACCGGGGAGCTGTTTTTT.

This clone was detected only a few times. The CDR3 sequence: CAWRWDNTEAFF. The CDR3 bases are TGTGCCTGGAGATGGGATAACACTGAAGCTTTCTTT. The chain has TRBV30 and TRBJ1-1, with D uncertain. Germline V CDR1 and CDR2: GTSNPN, SVGIG (reference sequence). V was trimmed by 3 bases and J by 2 bases, leaving 7 bases between them. The CDR3 is made up of 12 amino acids.

This sequence joins TRBV9 and TRBJ1-4, with D possibly being TRBD1 (5 bases). Germline-derived CDR1 and CDR2 are SGDLS and YYNGEE. Trimming shortened V by 0 bases and J by 13 bases, and 19 bases separated the two germline ends. The CDR3 contains 15 residues. The CDR3 reads CASSVEGVTTGRLFF. The CDR3 DNA sequence: TGTGCCAGCAGCGTAGAAGGGGTTACAACGGGCCGACTGTTTTTT.

Notes on this clone: The same CDR3 also results from other DNA sequences found in this sample. The chain uses TRBV30 and TRBJ2-5; D gene unclear. Trimming took 1 base from V and 2 from J, leaving 2 bases between them. The germline V gene has CDR1 GTSNPN and CDR2 SVGIG (reference sequence). This CDR3 spans 11 amino acids. The CDR3 coding sequence is TGTGCCTGGAGTGATCAAGAGACCCAGTACTTC. It specifies CAWSDQETQYF.

This clone was detected a few times. The chain has TRBV6-5 and TRBJ2-1, with TRBD1 as a possible D gene (6 bases). The CDR3 sequence is 15 residues long. V lost 5 bases and J 4 bases, leaving 15 bases between the germline ends. The germline V gene has CDR1 MNHEY and CDR2 SVGAGI. The CDR3 DNA sequence: TGTGCCAGCAGTGTAAGGACAGCCCCTTACAATGAGCAGTTCTTC. Translating it yields CASSVRTAPYNEQFF.

The sample holds many counts of this clone. The V call is TRBV7-9, the J call TRBJ2-7, with TRBD2 matching over 7 bases. The V gene's germline CDR1 is SEHNR and CDR2 FQNEAQ (reference sequence). The CDR3 has 13 amino acids. Losses at the gene ends were 7 bases for V and 3 bases for J; bases not matched to a gene: 6. The CDR3 coding sequence is TGTGCCAGCACCCGGGGGGAGGGCTACGAGCAGTACTTC. Translated: CASTRGEGYEQYF. Complete variable domain (other parts from reference TRBV7-9 and TRBJ2-7): DTGVSQNPRHKITKRGQNVTFRCDPISEHNRLYWYRQTLGQGPEFLTYFQNEAQLEKSRLLSDRFSAERPKGSFSTLEIQRTEQGDSAMYLCASTRGEGYEQYFGPGTRLTVT.

The genes are TRBV6-5 and TRBJ2-5; 10 positions match TRBD2. J was trimmed by 2 bases and V by 5 bases; bases with no gene match: 5. CDR3 length equals 15 residues. Germline CDR1 MNHEY, CDR2 SVGAGI. The CDR3: CASSRSGGEQETQYF. The CDR3 DNA follows: TGTGCCAGCAGTCGAAGCGGGGGGGAGCAAGAGACCCAGTACTTC.

The count of this clone is one. V and J are TRBV9 and TRBJ2-2; the D gene is possibly TRBD2 (5 bases). The CDR3 loop spans 14 amino acids. Trimming removed 3 bases at V and 4 bases at J, with 10 bases between. Germline V gives CDR1 SGDLS, CDR2 YYNGEE. The CDR3 DNA is TGTGCCAGCAGCGCCGAAAGCGGCACCGGGGAGCTGTTTTTT. This gives the protein CASSAESGTGELFF.

The sample holds a few counts of this clone. The chain joins TRBV6-5 to TRBJ2-1, with D perhaps matching TRBD1 or TRBD2 (7 bases each). The CDR3 consists of 13 residues. Germline assignment: CDR1 MNHEY and CDR2 SVGAGI. Trimming took 7 bases from V and 3 from J, leaving 10 bases between them. This CDR3 reads CASIRGGYNEQFF. DNA for the CDR3: TGTGCCAGCATCAGGGGGGGCTACAATGAGCAGTTCTTC.

This chain uses TRBV2 with TRBJ2-7, with 10 bases aligning to TRBD1. V lost 5 bases, J lost 0 bases, and 10 bases stayed unmatched. The CDR3 length is 17 residues. Germline CDR1 SNHLY, CDR2 FYNNEI. CDR3 sequence reads: CASSFSSRDRGSYEQYF. The DNA for the CDR3 is TGTGCCAGCAGTTTCTCAAGCAGGGACAGGGGCTCCTACGAGCAGTACTTC.

In this sample, this clone turned up a few times. The genes are TRBV29-1 and TRBJ1-2, with D uncertain. The germline V gene has CDR1 SQVTM and CDR2 ANQGSEA. Trimming left V 7 bases short and J 1 base short, with 13 bases between. This CDR3 spans 13 amino acids. CDR3 loop: CSALEGINYGYTF. In DNA, the CDR3 is TGCAGCGCCCTTGAGGGAATTAACTATGGCTACACCTTC.